The 27 T cell receptor beta chains given below trace back to one sample, sequenced in a study of CD8+ T cells in alopecia areata. As the sequencing template, cDNA was produced by extracting RNA and reverse transcribing it. Sequencing used immunoSEQ multiplex PCR; TCRdb keeps in-frame clones, though not all of them. The sample includes 150,000 to 190,000 clones, around half seen only once; the top ten take 15% to 20%. Sequences were derived from CD8+ T cells sorted from blood, sampled at week 0. The receptors stem from a human donor with alopecia areata.

The rearrangement links TRBV30 to TRBJ2-2; possibly TRBD1 for D (5 bases). Germline CDR1 reads GTSNPN; CDR2 reads SVGIG (reference sequence). The CDR3 consists of 13 residues. V was cut by 4 bases and J by 5 bases, with 11 bases left in between. CDR3 DNA: TGTGCCTGGACAGGGTTTGAAACCGGGGAGCTGTTTTTT. This sequence encodes CAWTGFETGELFF.

The V gene is TRBV4-3, the J gene TRBJ2-1; a possible D gene is TRBD1 (6 bases). With 0 bases removed from V and 7 bases from J, the gap between germline ends came to 16 bases. The CDR3 extends over 16 amino acids. The germline V gene encodes CDR1 LGHNA and CDR2 YSLEER. For the CDR3, the DNA is TGCGCCAGCAGCCAAGACGGGAAGGGGGAGTCGAATGAGCAGTTCTTC. Its translation: CASSQDGKGESNEQFF.

The chain employs TRBV30 and TRBJ1-1; D uncertain. Trimming removed 3 bases from V and 7 bases from J, with 12 bases in between. Germline-derived CDR1 and CDR2 are GTSNPN and SVGIG (reference sequence). This CDR3 contains 12 residues. CDR3 DNA sequence: TGTGCCTGGAGAGCCTGGGAGGTTGAAGCTTTCTTT. Residues: CAWRAWEVEAFF.

This clone has just a few counts. This rearrangement joins TRBV10-3 to TRBJ1-1, with D unresolved. Trimming shortened V by 7 bases and J by 0 bases, and 9 bases separated the two germline ends. The CDR3 spans 13 residues. The V gene's germline CDR1 is ENHRY and CDR2 SYGVKD. The CDR3 is CAITPELNTEAFF. In DNA form, the CDR3 reads TGTGCCATCACCCCGGAGCTGAACACTGAAGCTTTCTTT.

Only a few counts were recorded for this clone. The chain couples TRBV15 to TRBJ1-1, with D possibly matching TRBD1 (6 bases). Germline V lookup: CDR1 LNHNV, CDR2 YYDKDF (reference sequence). This CDR3 comprises 16 residues. Between the trimmed V and J ends, which lost 5 bases and 2 bases, there was a span of 18 bases. The CDR3 sequence is CATSGHRVDVNTEAFF. CDR3 nucleotides: TGTGCCACCAGCGGACACAGGGTGGACGTTAACACTGAAGCTTTCTTT.

The chain joins TRBV30 to TRBJ2-7, with D hard to call. This CDR3 region has 13 residues. Trimming shortened V by 2 bases and J by 6 bases, and 14 bases separated the two germline ends. Per the germline V gene, CDR1 is GTSNPN and CDR2 is SVGIG (reference sequence). The CDR3 is CAWSNAVLGEQYF. CDR3 nucleotides: TGTGCCTGGAGTAATGCAGTACTGGGCGAGCAGTACTTC.

This chain connects TRBV19 to TRBJ1-1; TRBD1 aligns across 10 bases. The CDR3 covers 16 residues. The V gene's germline CDR1 is LNHDA and CDR2 SQIVND (reference sequence). V dropped 5 bases and J dropped 4; count of bases not matched to a gene: 10. The CDR3 bases are TGTGCCAGTAGTGGTTGGGACAGGGGCTTTGCCACTGAAGCTTTCTTT. It encodes CASSGWDRGFATEAFF.

This clone was detected a few times. J is TRBJ1-2 and V is TRBV30; D gene uncertain. Germline loops: CDR1 GTSNPN, CDR2 SVGIG (reference sequence). There are 16 residues in the CDR3. Between the trimmed V and J ends, which lost 1 base and 2 bases, there was a span of 17 bases. The CDR3 nucleotides are TGTGCCTGGAGTGGGATCTGGGCAGAAAGCAACTATGGCTACACCTTC. Translating gives CAWSGIWAESNYGYTF.

The gene calls are TRBV30 and TRBJ1-1, with D possibly TRBD1 on 5 matching bases. This CDR3 comprises 12 residues. The V and J ends lost 1 base and 5 bases respectively, with 8 bases between them. In germline, CDR1 is GTSNPN, CDR2 SVGIG (reference sequence). This CDR3 reads CAWSEEGTEAFF. DNA of the CDR3: TGTGCCTGGAGTGAAGAGGGGACTGAAGCTTTCTTT.

This chain joins TRBV4-1 and TRBJ1-1; no firm D call. Trimming stripped 4 bases from V and 1 base from J, with 10 bases between. This CDR3 region has 14 residues. The germline V gene has CDR1 MGHRA and CDR2 YSYEKL. CDR3 residues: CASSRNAGNTEAFF. The CDR3, as DNA: TGCGCCAGCAGCCGAAACGCGGGGAACACTGAAGCTTTCTTT.

The rearrangement links TRBV25-1 to TRBJ1-1, with D perhaps matching TRBD1 (5 bases). V shed 2 bases and J shed 2 bases, with 12 bases lying between them. There are 15 residues in the CDR3. Looked up from germline, CDR1 is MGHDK and CDR2 is SYGVNS. CDR3 protein: CASSEGWWGNTEAFF. The CDR3 DNA reads as TGTGCCAGCAGTGAAGGGTGGTGGGGCAACACTGAAGCTTTCTTT.

The chain couples TRBV6-1 to TRBJ1-2, with TRBD1 matching over 8 bases. This CDR3 comprises 15 residues. CDR1 and CDR2 from the germline V gene are MNHNS and SASEGT. V shed 3 bases and J 7 bases; nucleotides not matched to a gene: 10. CDR3 nucleotides: TGTGCCAGCAGTGATAGTACCGGGACAGGAGGTGGCTACACCTTC. Translation gives CASSDSTGTGGGYTF.

On this clone itself: This CDR3 is also generated by other DNA sequences in the sample. The CDR3 nucleotides are TGTGCCAGCAGTTTAAGGGATACGCAGTATTTT. Amino acid sequence: CASSLRDTQYF. The chain links TRBV27 to TRBJ2-3; D remains unclear. The V end lost 2 bases, the J end lost 6 bases, and 3 bases lay between the germline ends. Germline CDR1 MNHEY, CDR2 SMNVEV (reference sequence). The CDR3 runs 11 residues.

The V gene is TRBV27, the J gene TRBJ1-6; perhaps TRBD1 as D (6 bases). The germline V gene encodes CDR1 MNHEY and CDR2 SMNVEV (reference sequence). Trimming shortened V by 0 bases and J by 7 bases, and 10 bases separated the two germline ends. The CDR3 has 15 amino acids. CDR3 in amino acids: CASSLSDRANSPLHF. CDR3 coding DNA: TGTGCCAGCAGTTTATCGGACAGAGCGAATTCACCCCTCCACTTT.

The CDR3 spells CASSPPGSYEQYF. For the CDR3, the DNA is TGTGCCAGCAGCCCGCCAGGCTCCTACGAGCAGTACTTC. V usage is TRBV7-8 and J usage is TRBJ2-7, with no clear D. V gave up 5 bases and J gave up 0 bases, with 8 bases separating them. The CDR3 has 13 residues. Germline V gives CDR1 SGHVS, CDR2 FQNEAQ. Complete variable domain (other parts from reference TRBV7-8 and TRBJ2-7): GAGVSQSPRYKVAKRGQDVALRCDPISGHVSLFWYQQALGQGPEFLTYFQNEAQLDKSGLPSDRFFAERPEGSVSTLKIQRTQQEDSAVYLCASSPPGSYEQYFGPGTRLTVT.

At least ten counts were recorded for this clone. V usage is TRBV4-2 and J usage is TRBJ1-5, with D maybe TRBD1 (6 bases). V lost 0 bases and J 3 bases, leaving 9 bases between the germline ends. The CDR3 is 15 residues long. CDR1 LGHNA and CDR2 YNFKEQ come from the germline V gene. The CDR3 reads CASSQDGGTNQPQHF. DNA for the CDR3: TGTGCCAGCAGCCAAGATGGGGGCACCAATCAGCCCCAGCATTTT.

On this clone itself: The same CDR3 is also encoded by other DNA sequences in this sample. V and J are TRBV4-3 and TRBJ2-7, with 9 bases that match TRBD2. Germline lookup yields CDR1 LGHNA and CDR2 YSLEER. The trim removed 0 bases at V and 2 bases at J, leaving 2 bases unmatched. The CDR3 is made up of 15 amino acids. The CDR3 DNA is TGCGCCAGCAGCCAAGATTGGACTAGCGCCTACGAGCAGTACTTC. This gives the protein CASSQDWTSAYEQYF.

This chain connects TRBV15 to TRBJ2-7, with unresolved D. Trimming stripped 4 bases from V and 1 base from J, with 8 bases between. CDR1 and CDR2 from the germline V gene are LNHNV and YYDKDF (reference sequence). CDR3 length: 13 amino acids. CDR3: CATSTQVSYEQYF. The CDR3 DNA follows: TGTGCCACCAGCACGCAGGTGTCCTACGAGCAGTACTTC. Drawing the rest from reference TRBV15 and TRBJ2-7, the complete variable domain is DAMVIQNPRYQVTQFGKPVTLSCSQTLNHNVMYWYQQKSSQAPKLLFHYYDKDFNNEADTPDNFQSRRPNTSFCFLDIRSPGLGDTAMYLCATSTQVSYEQYFGPGTRLTVT.

The V gene is TRBV30, the J gene TRBJ2-7, with TRBD1 as a possible D gene (5 bases). Trimming stripped 3 bases from V and 5 bases from J, with 11 bases between. This CDR3 has 12 amino acids. The germline V gene has CDR1 GTSNPN and CDR2 SVGIG (reference sequence). CDR3 in DNA: TGTGCCTGGAGCAGACAGAGCCACGAGCAGTACTTC. Residues: CAWSRQSHEQYF.

The rearrangement joins TRBV25-1 to TRBJ2-2; 11 positions agree with TRBD2. Germline V gene lookup returns CDR1 MGHDK and CDR2 SYGVNS. This CDR3 spans 18 amino acids. V trimming: 1 base; J trimming: 3 bases; junction bases outside the gene matches: 7. In DNA form, the CDR3 reads TGTGCCAGCAGTGAATGGTCTAGCGGGGGGTTAGACACCGGGGAGCTGTTTTTT. It codes for CASSEWSSGGLDTGELFF.

The table lists this clone with a few counts. V gene TRBV30 combines with J gene TRBJ1-5, with 8 bases matching TRBD1. V was clipped by 2 bases and J by 8 bases; unmatched bases: 5. Germline V gives CDR1 GTSNPN, CDR2 SVGIG (reference sequence). This CDR3 has 13 amino acids. Here the CDR3 DNA reads TGTGCCTGGAGTCTCGACAGGGGAGAGCCCCAGCATTTT. As protein: CAWSLDRGEPQHF.

The chain joins TRBV29-1 to TRBJ1-2; weak D call: TRBD1 (5 bases). CDR3 length: 11 residues. Per germline, CDR1 SQVTM and CDR2 ANQGSEA. V was shortened by 5 bases and J by 8 bases, with 12 bases between the two germline ends. DNA of the CDR3: TGCAGCGTTATTTCAGGGTCCGGCTACACCTTC. This encodes CSVISGSGYTF.

Only one count was recorded for this clone. The sample has other DNA sequences that encode this CDR3 too. This chain uses TRBV27 with TRBJ2-1; unclear D gene. The CDR3 extends over 11 amino acids. Germline V gene data show CDR1 as MNHEY and CDR2 as SMNVEV (reference sequence). V was shortened by 4 bases and J by 7 bases, with 5 bases between the two germline ends. Written as DNA, the CDR3 is TGTGCCAGCAGTTCGGGTAATGAGCAGTTCTTC. Residues: CASSSGNEQFF.

This chain uses TRBV30 with TRBJ2-4; tentatively, D is TRBD1 or TRBD2 (6 bases each). Germline assignment: CDR1 GTSNPN and CDR2 SVGIG (reference sequence). V gave up 3 bases and J gave up 2 bases, with 11 bases separating them. This CDR3 comprises 14 residues. The CDR3 protein is CAWSEGGTKNIQYF. The CDR3 nucleotides read TGTGCCTGGAGCGAAGGGGGGACCAAAAACATTCAGTACTTC.

This clone came up a few times. V is TRBV7-8 and J is TRBJ2-3; weak D call: TRBD1 (6 bases). The CDR3 has 15 amino acids. The germline V and J ends were trimmed by 5 bases and 0 bases, with 12 bases remaining between them. From germline, CDR1 is SGHVS and CDR2 FQNEAQ. This CDR3 is CASSHSGVSTDTQYF. The CDR3 DNA reads TGTGCCAGCAGCCACTCAGGGGTTAGCACAGATACGCAGTATTTT.

J is TRBJ1-1 and V is TRBV13; D is ambiguous. The V end lost 2 bases, the J end lost 4 bases, and 11 bases lay between the germline ends. Germline V lookup: CDR1 PRHDT, CDR2 FYEKMQ (reference sequence). This CDR3 comprises 14 residues. This chain's CDR3 is CASSLWGGSTEAFF. DNA for the CDR3: TGTGCCAGCAGCTTATGGGGAGGGAGCACTGAAGCTTTCTTT. The full variable domain, with the rest looked up from reference TRBV13 and TRBJ1-1, is AAGVIQSPRHLIKEKRETATLKCYPIPRHDTVYWYQQGPGQDPQFLISFYEKMQSDKGSIPDRFSAQQFSDYHSELNMSSLELGDSALYFCASSLWGGSTEAFFGQGTRLTVV.

The rearrangement joins TRBV9 to TRBJ1-1; a possible D gene is TRBD1 (6 bases). Germline CDR1 and CDR2: SGDLS and YYNGEE. V lost 6 bases, J lost 4 bases, and 16 bases lay in between. The CDR3 sequence is 14 residues long. The CDR3 spells CASTLEGDSTEAFF. CDR3 in DNA: TGTGCCAGCACCCTAGAGGGGGATTCCACTGAAGCTTTCTTT.